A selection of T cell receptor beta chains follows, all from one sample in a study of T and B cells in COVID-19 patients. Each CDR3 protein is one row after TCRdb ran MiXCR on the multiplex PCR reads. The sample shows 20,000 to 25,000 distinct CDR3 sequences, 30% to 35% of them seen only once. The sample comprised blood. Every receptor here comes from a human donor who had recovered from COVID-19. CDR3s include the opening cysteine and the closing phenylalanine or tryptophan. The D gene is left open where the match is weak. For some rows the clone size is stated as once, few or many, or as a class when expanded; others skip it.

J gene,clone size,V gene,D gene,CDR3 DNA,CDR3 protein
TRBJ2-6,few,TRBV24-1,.,TGTGCCACCAGTTCCTGGGCCACTGGGGCCAACGTCCTGACTTTC,CATSSWATGANVLTF
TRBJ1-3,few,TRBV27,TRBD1,TGTGCCAGCAGACCCTACAGGGGGCGGTCGGCGGGAAACACCATATATTTT,CASRPYRGRSAGNTIYF
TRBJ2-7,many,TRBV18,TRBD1,TGTGCCAGCTCACCGGGACAGGGGTCCTACGAGCAGTACTTC,CASSPGQGSYEQYF
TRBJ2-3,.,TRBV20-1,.,TGCAGTGCTAGAGAGATGGGGTCCACAGATACGCAGTATTTT,CSAREMGSTDTQYF
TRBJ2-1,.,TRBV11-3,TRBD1,TGTGCCAGCAGCTACGGACAGGGGAACGGGGAGCAGTTCTTC,CASSYGQGNGEQFF
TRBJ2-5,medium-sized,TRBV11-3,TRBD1,TGTGCCAGCAGCTTACAGGACAGGGGGGGAGAGACCCAGTACTTC,CASSLQDRGGETQYF
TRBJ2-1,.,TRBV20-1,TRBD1,TGCAGTGCCGAATCCGACAGGGAGTACAATGAGCAGTTCTTC,CSAESDREYNEQFF
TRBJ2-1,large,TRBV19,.,TGTGCCAGTAGTATGGGTCGGGGGTACAATGAGCAGTTCTTC,CASSMGRGYNEQFF
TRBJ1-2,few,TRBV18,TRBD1,TGTGCCAGCTCTATTCTCCGGGACAGCGGTTTAGGGGGTGGCTACACCTTC,CASSILRDSGLGGGYTF
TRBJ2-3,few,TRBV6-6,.,TGTGCCAGCAGTTACTCTATAAACGCGCCCGACCCAGACACAGATACGCAGTATTTT,CASSYSINAPDPDTDTQYF
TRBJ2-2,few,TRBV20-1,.,TGCAGTGCTAGCGGCCGAACCGGGGAGCTGTTTTTT,CSASGRTGELFF
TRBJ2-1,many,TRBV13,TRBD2,TGTGCCAGCAGCGAATCTAGCGGGGGCAATGAGCAGTTCTTC,CASSESSGGNEQFF
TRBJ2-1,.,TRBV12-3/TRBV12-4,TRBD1,TGTGCCAGCAGTTTATCACAGGGACAGGGGCGGGGGGAGCAGTTCTTC,CASSLSQGQGRGEQFF
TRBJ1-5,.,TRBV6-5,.,TGTGCCAGCAGTACCACCGGACAGCCCCAGCATTTT,CASSTTGQPQHF
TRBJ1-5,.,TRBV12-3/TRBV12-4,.,TGTGCCAGCAGTCCCCGTGGTGGTTGGCAGCCCCAGCATTTT,CASSPRGGWQPQHF
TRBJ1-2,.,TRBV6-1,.,TGTGCCAGCAGTGACCTAAGCTCCCGGGCTACTGGCTACACCTTC,CASSDLSSRATGYTF
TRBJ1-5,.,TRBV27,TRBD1,TGTGACAGCAGCCTAACAGGGGGTCAGCCCCAGCATTTT,CDSSLTGGQPQHF
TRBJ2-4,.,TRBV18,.,TGTGCCAGCTCACCAGGGTCAGTAAACATTCAGTACTTC,CASSPGSVNIQYF
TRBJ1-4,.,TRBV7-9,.,TGTGCCAGCAGCTTAGGGGGGGGCGTCGCTAATGAAAAACTGTTTTTT,CASSLGGGVANEKLFF
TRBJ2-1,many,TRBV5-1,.,TGCGCCAGCATTGAGGAGTTCTTC,CASIEEFF
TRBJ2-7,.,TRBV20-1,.,TGCAGTGCTAGTTCAGGCGGGGCAACCACCTACGAGCAGTACTTC,CSASSGGATTYEQYF
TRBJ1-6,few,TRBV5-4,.,TGTGCCAGCAGTGGGGTCACCTCGAGCTCCTATAATTCACCCCTCCACTTT,CASSGVTSSSYNSPLHF
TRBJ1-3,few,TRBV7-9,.,TGTGCCAGCAGCGTACAGGGTGGAAACACCATATATTTT,CASSVQGGNTIYF
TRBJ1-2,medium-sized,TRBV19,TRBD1,TGTGCCAGTAGTCGACAGGGGGATGGCTACACCTTC,CASSRQGDGYTF
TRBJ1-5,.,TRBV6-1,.,TGTGCCAGCAGTGAAAGCAATCAGCCCCAGCATTTT,CASSESNQPQHF
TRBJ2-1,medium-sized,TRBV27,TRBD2,TGTGCCAGCACCTGGGGGGGCTCCTACAATGAGCAGTTCTTC,CASTWGGSYNEQFF
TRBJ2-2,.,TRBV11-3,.,TGTGCCAGCAGTCCCCAACGGCCAGGGAGGACCGGGGAGCTGTTTTTT,CASSPQRPGRTGELFF
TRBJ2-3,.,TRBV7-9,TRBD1,TGTGCCAGCAGCGTGGGACAGTTGAGGAGTACGCAGTATTTT,CASSVGQLRSTQYF
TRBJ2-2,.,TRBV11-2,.,TGTGCCAGCAGCTTAGCGAGCACCGGGGAGCTGTTTTTT,CASSLASTGELFF
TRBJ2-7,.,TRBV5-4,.,TGTGCCAGCAGCTTGGATGGGGCAGGGGAGTACTTC,CASSLDGAGEYF
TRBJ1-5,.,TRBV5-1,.,TGTGCCAGAAGCTCCCACGGGGTTAGCAATCAGCCCCAGCATTTT,CARSSHGVSNQPQHF
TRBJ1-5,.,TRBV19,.,TGTGCCAGTAGTCCGCCTGAGGGCTTGAATCGGCCCCAGCATTTT,CASSPPEGLNRPQHF
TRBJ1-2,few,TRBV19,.,TGTGCCACCCAACACGGGCGCGATGGCTACACCTTC,CATQHGRDGYTF
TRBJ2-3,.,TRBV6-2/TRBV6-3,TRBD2,TGTGCCAGCAGTACTCTAGCGGGGTATGCAGATACGCAGTATTTT,CASSTLAGYADTQYF
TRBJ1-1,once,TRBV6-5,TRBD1,TGTGCCAGCAGAACCAGGGGGGGCATGAACACTGAAGCTTTCTTT,CASRTRGGMNTEAFF
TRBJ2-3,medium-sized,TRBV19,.,TGTGCCAGTAGCCGGACACGGAGCACAGATACGCAGTATTTT,CASSRTRSTDTQYF
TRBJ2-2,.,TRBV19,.,TGTGCCAGCAGCTTAGTGTCCCGGAGCGGGGAGCTGTTTTTT,CASSLVSRSGELFF
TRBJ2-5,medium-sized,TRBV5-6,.,TGTGCCAGCAGCTTGGTTAGGGCAGGGCAAGAGACCCAGTACTTC,CASSLVRAGQETQYF
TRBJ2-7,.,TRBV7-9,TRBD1,TGTGCCAGCAGCGACCGGGACAGGGGGTCCTACGAGCAGTACTTC,CASSDRDRGSYEQYF
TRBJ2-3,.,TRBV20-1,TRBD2,TGCAGTGCTAGAGGGGGTAGCGGGGGAGGAGATACGCAGTATTTT,CSARGGSGGGDTQYF
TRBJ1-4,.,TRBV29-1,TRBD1,TGCAGCGTTGGGGGACAGGGTATTAATGAAAAACTGTTTTTT,CSVGGQGINEKLFF